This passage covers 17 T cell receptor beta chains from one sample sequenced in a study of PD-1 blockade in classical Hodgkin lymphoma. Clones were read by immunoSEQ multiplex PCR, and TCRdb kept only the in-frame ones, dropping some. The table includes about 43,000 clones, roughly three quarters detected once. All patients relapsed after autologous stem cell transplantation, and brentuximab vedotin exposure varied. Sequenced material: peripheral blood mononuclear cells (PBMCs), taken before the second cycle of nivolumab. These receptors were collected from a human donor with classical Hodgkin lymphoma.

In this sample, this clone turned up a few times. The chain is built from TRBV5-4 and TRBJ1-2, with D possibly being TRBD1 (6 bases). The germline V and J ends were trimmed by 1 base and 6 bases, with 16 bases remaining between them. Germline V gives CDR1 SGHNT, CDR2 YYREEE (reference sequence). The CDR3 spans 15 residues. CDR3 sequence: CASSLLDSLTHGYTF. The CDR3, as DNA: TGTGCCAGCAGCTTGTTGGACAGCCTAACACATGGCTACACCTTC.

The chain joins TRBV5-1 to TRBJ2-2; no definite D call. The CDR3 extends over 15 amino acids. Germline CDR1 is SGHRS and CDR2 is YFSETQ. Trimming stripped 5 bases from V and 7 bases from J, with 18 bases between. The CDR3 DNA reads TGCGCCAGCAGTCATTCCGGGCCTTACTTCGGGGAGCTGTTTTTT. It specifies CASSHSGPYFGELFF.

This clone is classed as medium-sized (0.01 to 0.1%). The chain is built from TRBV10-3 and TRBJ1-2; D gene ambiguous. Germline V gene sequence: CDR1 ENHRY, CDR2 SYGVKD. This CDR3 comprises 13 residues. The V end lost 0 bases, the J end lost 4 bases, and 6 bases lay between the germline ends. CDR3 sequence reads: CAISESGGYGYTF. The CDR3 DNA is TGTGCCATCAGTGAGTCGGGTGGCTATGGCTACACCTTC.

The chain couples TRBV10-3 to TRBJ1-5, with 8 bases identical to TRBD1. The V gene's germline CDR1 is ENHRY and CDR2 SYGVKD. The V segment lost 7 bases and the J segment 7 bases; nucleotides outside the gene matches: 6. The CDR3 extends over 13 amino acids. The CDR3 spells CAIKDREEQPQHF. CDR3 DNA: TGTGCCATCAAGGACAGGGAGGAACAGCCCCAGCATTTT.

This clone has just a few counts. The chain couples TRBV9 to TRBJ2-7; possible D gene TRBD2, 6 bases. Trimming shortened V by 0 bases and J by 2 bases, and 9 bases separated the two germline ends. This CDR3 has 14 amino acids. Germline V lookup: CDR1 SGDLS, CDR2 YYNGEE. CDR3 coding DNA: TGTGCCAGCAGCGTAGGCGGGGCCCCCTACGAGCAGTACTTC. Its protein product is CASSVGGAPYEQYF. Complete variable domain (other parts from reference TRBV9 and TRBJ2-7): DSGVTQTPKHLITATGQRVTLRCSPRSGDLSVYWYQQSLDQGLQFLIQYYNGEERAKGNILERFSAQQFPDLHSELNLSSLELGDSALYFCASSVGGAPYEQYFGPGTRLTVT.

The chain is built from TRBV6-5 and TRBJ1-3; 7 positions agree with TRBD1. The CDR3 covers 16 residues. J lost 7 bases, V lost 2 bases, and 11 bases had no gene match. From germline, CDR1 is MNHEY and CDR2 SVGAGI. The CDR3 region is CASSYVMGQGVNTIYF. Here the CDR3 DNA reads TGTGCCAGCAGTTACGTTATGGGCCAGGGGGTGAACACCATATATTTT.

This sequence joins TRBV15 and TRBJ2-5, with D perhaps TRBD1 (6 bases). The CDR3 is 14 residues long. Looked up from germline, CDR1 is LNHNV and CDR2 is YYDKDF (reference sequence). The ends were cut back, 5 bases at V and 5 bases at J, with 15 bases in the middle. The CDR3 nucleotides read TGTGCCACCAGCCCTACAGGGAGTAAGGAGACCCAGTACTTC. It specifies CATSPTGSKETQYF.

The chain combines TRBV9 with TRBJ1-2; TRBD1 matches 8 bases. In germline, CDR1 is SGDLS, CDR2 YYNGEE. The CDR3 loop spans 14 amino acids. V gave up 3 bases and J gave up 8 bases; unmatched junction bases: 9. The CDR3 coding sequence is TGTGCCAGCAGCGCGCCAGACAGGGGAGTGGGCTACACCTTC. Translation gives CASSAPDRGVGYTF.

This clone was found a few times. CDR3 nucleotides: TGCGCCAGCAGCTTGGAAGGGTTCTCCTACAATGAGCAGTTCTTC. Translation gives CASSLEGFSYNEQFF. The chain is built from TRBV5-1 and TRBJ2-1; D is unresolved. This CDR3 comprises 15 residues. Per germline, CDR1 SGHRS and CDR2 YFSETQ. Trimming removed 0 bases from V and 0 bases from J, with 7 bases in between.

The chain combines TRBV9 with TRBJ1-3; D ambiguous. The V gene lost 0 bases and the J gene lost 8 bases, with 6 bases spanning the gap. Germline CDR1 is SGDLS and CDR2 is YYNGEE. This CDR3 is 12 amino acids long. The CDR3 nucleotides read TGTGCCAGCAGCGTAGATCGAGACACCATATATTTT. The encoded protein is CASSVDRDTIYF.

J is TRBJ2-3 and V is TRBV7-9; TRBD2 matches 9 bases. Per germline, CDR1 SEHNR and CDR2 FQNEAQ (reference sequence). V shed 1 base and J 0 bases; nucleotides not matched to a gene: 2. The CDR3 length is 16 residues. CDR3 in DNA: TGTGCCAGCAGCTTAGTGGGACTAGCTAGCACAGATACGCAGTATTTT. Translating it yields CASSLVGLASTDTQYF.

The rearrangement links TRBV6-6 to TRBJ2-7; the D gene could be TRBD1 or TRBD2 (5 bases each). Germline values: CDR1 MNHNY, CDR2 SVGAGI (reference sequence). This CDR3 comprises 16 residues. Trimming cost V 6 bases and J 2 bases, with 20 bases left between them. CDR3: CASSLSRSLGAYEQYF. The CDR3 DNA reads TGTGCCAGCAGCCTCTCCCGGTCGCTGGGGGCCTACGAGCAGTACTTC.

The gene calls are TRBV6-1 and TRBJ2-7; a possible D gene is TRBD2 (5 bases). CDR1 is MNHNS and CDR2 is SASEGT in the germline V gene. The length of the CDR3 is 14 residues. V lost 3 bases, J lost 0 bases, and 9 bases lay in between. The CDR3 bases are TGTGCCAGCAGTGAGAGGGATGGCTCCTACGAGCAGTACTTC. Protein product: CASSERDGSYEQYF.

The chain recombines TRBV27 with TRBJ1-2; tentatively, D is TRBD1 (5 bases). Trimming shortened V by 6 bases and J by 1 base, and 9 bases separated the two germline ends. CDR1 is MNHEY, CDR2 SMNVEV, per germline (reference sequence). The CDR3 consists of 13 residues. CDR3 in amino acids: CASSSGINYGYTF. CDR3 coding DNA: TGTGCCAGCAGCTCAGGGATTAACTATGGCTACACCTTC.

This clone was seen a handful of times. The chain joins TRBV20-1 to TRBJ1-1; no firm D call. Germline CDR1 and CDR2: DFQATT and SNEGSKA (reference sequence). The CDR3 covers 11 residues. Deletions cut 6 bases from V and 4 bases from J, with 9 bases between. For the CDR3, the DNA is TGCAGTGCGCCAGATACCACTGAAGCTTTCTTT. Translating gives CSAPDTTEAFF.

CDR3 residues: CASSERVAGGLETQYF. The CDR3 nucleotides are TGTGCCAGCAGTGAGCGAGTAGCGGGGGGCCTGGAGACCCAGTACTTC. The J gene is TRBJ2-5, the V gene TRBV6-1; TRBD2 matches at 10 bases. Germline V gives CDR1 MNHNS, CDR2 SASEGT. The CDR3 is made up of 16 amino acids. J lost 5 bases, V lost 3 bases, and 9 bases had no gene match.

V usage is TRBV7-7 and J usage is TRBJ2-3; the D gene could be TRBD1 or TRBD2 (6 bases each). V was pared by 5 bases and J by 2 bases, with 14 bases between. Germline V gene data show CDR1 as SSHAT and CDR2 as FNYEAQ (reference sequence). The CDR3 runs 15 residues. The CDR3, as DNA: TGTGCCAGCAGCCCGGGACCGGGGGCCACAGATACGCAGTATTTT. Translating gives CASSPGPGATDTQYF.